This T cell receptor (beta chain) was sequenced during a study of T cell responses to AZD1222 COVID-19 vaccine (dated by TCRdb to about 2021). In terms of the full investigation: AZD1222 recipients with second doses at about 4 weeks or about 12 weeks were pooled, because spike-specific TCR depth and breadth did not differ between schedules. Trial participants were enrolled by age into subgroups of 18-55, 56-69 and 70-plus years, and around 150, 28 and 57 TCR-sequenced participants, respectively, were included in these subgroups. TCR sequencing covered 230 or so trial participants: 207 given two doses of AZD1222 and 26 given two doses of MenACWY control vaccine.

Worth noting for this clone: What this receptor recognizes is not known. Per-nucleotide qualities are absent, and no much larger clonotype sits a single base away.

The label giving this sample's time point can be read as: baseline before first vaccination. Vaccinee samples were obtained from the UK trials COV001 and COV002, which included a single-blind randomized controlled phase 2/3 trial of AZD1222 (ChAdOx1 nCoV-19) in healthy adults. For TCRbeta chain sequencing, PBMC samples were collected from trial participants at day 0 and at day 28 after the second dose. The research as a whole found: In the small 56-69-year group, the increase in depth fell short of significance, most likely because of low power. The whole spike protein was spanned by vaccine-associated CD4 TCRs, and dominant responses were seen in regions 160-218 and 743-854. Conclusions about previously exposed vaccinees are limited because only a handful of AZD1222 recipients were SARS-CoV-2 seropositive at baseline. Because no samples from the day 14 peak response were available, repertoires could be characterized only after the peak T cell response. After two AZD1222 doses, spike-specific TCR breadth and depth were significantly higher than at day 0 and than in MenACWY recipients. Participants were mostly white British and included more females than males, and it was suggested by the authors that clonal diversity may have been underestimated. Reportedly, almost half of the unique spike-specific TCRs recognized epitopes lying outside the regions that are mutated in the B.1.351 and B.1.1.7 variants.

The CDR3 regions of human TCRbeta chains were analyzed by immunosequencing. The study's own analysis went as follows. Repertoire TCRs were checked for matches against a reference library of SARS-CoV-2-specific TCRs that had been generated using the MIRA antigen-specificity platform. Breadth was defined as the fraction of unique TCRs that were SARS-CoV-2-associated, and depth was defined as the fraction of total T cells that were SARS-CoV-2-associated. Using the MIRA data, each spike-specific TCR was assigned both to the spike region to which the TCR was reactive and to a CD4 or CD8 class. Log10-transformed breadth and depth values were compared by one-way ANOVA with Sidak's multiple comparisons tests. The table comes from immuneACCESS by way of TCRdb, which keeps in-frame sequences with V and J called. Part of the clones is missing from these tables; in studies checked, under half for an unresolved V gene and the rest for unknown reasons. V and J calls and clone size are given by that table; D and trimming were obtained from the DNA. The table for this sample lists around 120,000 clones; 80% to 90% of them were counted only once. The ten most abundant clones make up around 7.7% of the sample.

V lost 0 bases and J lost 0 bases; the stretch between them is 12 bases long. CDR1 and CDR2 are read off the germline V gene as MNHEY and SVGEGT. The CDR3 sequence holds 17 residues, the cysteine and phenylalanine included. The CDR3 DNA has 51 bases and is translated from base 1. The chain was built from TRBV6-2 or TRBV6-3 and TRBJ2-1, and possibly TRBD2, on 5 matching bases. This clonotype was obtained from an adult in good health. This specimen was peripheral blood, taken on day 0 of AZD1222 vaccination. The nucleotide sequence is given as TGTGCCAGCAGTTACTCTCCCGCGGGTAGCTCCTACAATGAGCAGTTCTTC. Protein translation: CASSYSPAGSSYNEQFF.